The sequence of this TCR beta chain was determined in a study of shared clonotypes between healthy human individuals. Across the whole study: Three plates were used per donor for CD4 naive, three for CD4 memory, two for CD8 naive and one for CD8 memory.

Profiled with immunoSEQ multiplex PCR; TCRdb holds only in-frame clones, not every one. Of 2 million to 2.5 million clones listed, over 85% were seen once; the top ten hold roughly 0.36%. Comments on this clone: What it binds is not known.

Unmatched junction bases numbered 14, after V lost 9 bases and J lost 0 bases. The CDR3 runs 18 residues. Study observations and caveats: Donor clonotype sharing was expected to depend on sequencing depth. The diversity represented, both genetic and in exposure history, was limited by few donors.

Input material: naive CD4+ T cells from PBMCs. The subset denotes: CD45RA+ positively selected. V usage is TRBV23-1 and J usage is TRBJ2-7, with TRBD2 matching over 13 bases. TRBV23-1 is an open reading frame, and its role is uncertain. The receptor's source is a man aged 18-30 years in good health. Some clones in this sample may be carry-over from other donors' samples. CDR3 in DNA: TGCGCCAGGGGAGTAAGGGGACTAGCGGGACCTCCCTCCTACGAGCAGTACTTC. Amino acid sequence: CARGVRGLAGPPSYEQYF.